This TCR beta chain was profiled in a study of blood T cell repertoires in COVID-19 (dated by TCRdb to 2018 to 2021). Concerning the study at large: Samples covering the acute and convalescent phases of COVID-19 were provided by collaborators in the United States, Italy and Spain. The material from the prospective study consisted of cDNA or gDNA derived from T cells, B-cell-depleted T cells, or PBMCs. Deeply sampled blood TCRbeta repertoires from subjects exposed to, actively infected with, or recovered from COVID-19 were included in the dataset. The repertoires were made available in a free public database intended to serve as a resource for research on the immune response to SARS-CoV-2. The samples were drawn from two sources: the first 160 participants of the ongoing ImmuneRACE study, and over 950 subjects contributed by 6 global collaborators. A de-identified subject ID, COVID-19 status, age in years and sex were almost always included in the sample metadata. Where available, HLA class I and class II types were obtained from metadata supplied by the sample provider rather than from assay-based typing.

In the prospective study, participants were 18 to 89 years old, resided in about 25 geographic areas of the United States, and were enrolled through a virtual design. In the prospective study, participants were assigned to cohorts based on the clinical history participants reported in a screening survey and a study questionnaire. Recovered participants in ImmuneRACE Cohort 3 were defined as having two consecutive negative NP/OP PCR tests, clearance from a healthcare professional, or resolution of symptoms. Each participant in the prospective study had whole blood, serum and a nasopharyngeal or oropharyngeal swab collected by mobile phlebotomists. Prospective study participants could optionally give additional blood draws and questionnaires over a roughly 2-month period. Blood samples from the prospective study were shipped frozen or at room temperature prior to DNA extraction. Paper-wide results and their limitations: The quantity of clinical and demographic metadata differed by source and by participant and was supplied without curation.

As concerns this clone: Its antigen remains undetermined. No much larger clone is present one base from it, and per-base qualities are unavailable. Other DNA sequences in this specimen translate into the identical CDR3.

The immunoSEQ Assay, a bias-controlled multiplex PCR, was used to amplify TCRbeta CDR3 regions from genomic DNA. The study's processing was this. Within the assay, amplification of reference gene primers was used to estimate how many nucleated cells each sample contained. To quantify the absolute abundance of each unique TCRbeta CDR3 rearrangement, sequence reads were collapsed and filtered. For each sample, productive Simpson clonality was calculated by taking the square root of Simpson's diversity index across productive rearrangements. TCRdb retrieved this table from immuneACCESS and kept in-frame rearrangements only. Not all clones are present; in checked studies, unresolved V genes account for under half, and no reason is known for the remainder. Clone size and the V and J calls come from that table; the DNA yielded D and trimming. This sample holds a few hundred thousand clones; more than 75% were observed only once. Of the sample, more than 0.95% is held by the ten largest clones.

The sequence was obtained from a woman aged 18-35 years who had recovered from COVID-19. Sequencing was carried out using PBMCs or T cells enriched from blood (not recorded which).

This receptor carries the CDR3 CASSPRGNTEAFF. The DNA reads TGTGCCAGCTCACCGAGAGGGAACACTGAAGCTTTCTTT. The receptor chain draws on TRBV18 and TRBJ1-1; confidence is insufficient to name the D gene. The CDR3 runs 13 amino acids, cysteine and phenylalanine included. Of the read, only the CDR3 DNA is kept; its 39 bases are in frame from base 1. V gives up 3 bases and J gives up 1 base, and the segment between their germline ends measures 6 bases. For CDR1 and CDR2, the germline V gene lists KGHSH and LQKENI.